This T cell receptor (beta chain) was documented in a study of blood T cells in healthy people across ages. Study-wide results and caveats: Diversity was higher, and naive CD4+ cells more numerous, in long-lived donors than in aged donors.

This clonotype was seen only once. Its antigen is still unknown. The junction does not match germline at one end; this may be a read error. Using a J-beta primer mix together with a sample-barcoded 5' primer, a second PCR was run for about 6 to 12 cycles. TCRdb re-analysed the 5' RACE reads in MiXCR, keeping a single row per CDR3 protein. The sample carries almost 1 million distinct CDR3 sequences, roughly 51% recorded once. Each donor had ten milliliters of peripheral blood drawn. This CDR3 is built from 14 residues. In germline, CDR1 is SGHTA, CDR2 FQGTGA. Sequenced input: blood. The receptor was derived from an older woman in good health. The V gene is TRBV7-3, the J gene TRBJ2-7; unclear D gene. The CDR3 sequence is CAGSPTNGPGEQYF. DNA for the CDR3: TGTGCCGGCAGCCCGACCAACGGTCCCGGCGAGCAGTACTTC.